Each of the 2 T cell receptor beta chains below was sequenced from the same sample in a study of T cell responses to AZD1222 COVID-19 vaccine. TCRdb's table, derived via immunoSEQ multiplex PCR, lists solely in-frame clones and lacks some. The repertoire holds some 180,000 clones, with approximately 92% as singletons. This sample comprised peripheral blood, obtained 28 days after the second dose of the MenACWY control vaccine. The receptor set was obtained from an adult who received the MenACWY meningococcal vaccine as a control.

The count of this clone is one. The CDR3 is CATMGSAPRHPGELFF. CDR3 sequence (DNA): TGTGCCACCATGGGTAGCGCGCCACGGCACCCCGGGGAGCTGTTTTTT. The chain employs TRBV24-1 and TRBJ2-2; a possible D gene is TRBD2 (5 bases). CDR3 size: 16 residues. Trimming removed 8 bases at V and 6 bases at J, with 21 bases between. Germline CDR1 is KGHDR and CDR2 is SFDVKD.

V usage is TRBV7-9 and J usage is TRBJ1-4, with no clear D. Germline loops: CDR1 SEHNR, CDR2 FQNEAQ (reference sequence). V dropped 1 base and J dropped 5 bases, with 8 bases sitting between them. The CDR3 is 14 residues long. DNA for the CDR3: TGTGCCAGCAGCTTAGTCGGCAGAAATGAAAAACTGTTTTTT. Protein product: CASSLVGRNEKLFF.